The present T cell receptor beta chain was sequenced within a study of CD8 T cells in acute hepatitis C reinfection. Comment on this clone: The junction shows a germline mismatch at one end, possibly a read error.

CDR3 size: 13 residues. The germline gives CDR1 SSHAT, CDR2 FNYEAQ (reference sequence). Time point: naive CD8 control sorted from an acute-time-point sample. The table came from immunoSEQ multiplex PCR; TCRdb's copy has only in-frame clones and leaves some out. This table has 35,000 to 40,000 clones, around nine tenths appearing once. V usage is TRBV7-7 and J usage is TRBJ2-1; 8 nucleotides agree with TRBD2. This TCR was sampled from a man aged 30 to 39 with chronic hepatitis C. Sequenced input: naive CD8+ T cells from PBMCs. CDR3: CASSPSGGNEQFF. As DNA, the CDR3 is TGTGCTAGCAGCCCATCGGGAGGGAATGAGCAGTTCTTC. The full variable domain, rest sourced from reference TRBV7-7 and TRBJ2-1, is GAGVSQSPRYKVTKRGQDVTLRCDPISSHATLYWYQQALGQGPEFLTYFNYEAQPDKSGLPSDRFSAERPEGSISTLTIQRTEQRDSAMYRCASSPSGGNEQFFGPGTRLTVL.